This TCR beta chain derives from a study of blood T cell repertoires in COVID-19. Per the germline V gene, CDR1 is LGHDT and CDR2 is YNNKEL (reference sequence). J gave up 4 bases and V 2 bases, and 4 bases lay outside the gene matches. This CDR3 has 15 amino acids. This table comes from immunoSEQ multiplex PCR, and its TCRdb copy is limited to in-frame clones, with some not included. The repertoire holds more than 300,000 clones, with about 88% as singletons. The chain links TRBV3-1 (or the pseudogene TRBV3-2) to TRBJ2-3; TRBD2 agrees at 9 bases. Sequencing was done on a sample of PBMCs or T cells enriched from blood (not recorded which). The receptor's source is a young woman who had recovered from COVID-19. CDR3 in DNA: TGTGCCAGCAGCCAATTGCGGGGGGGCCCAGATACGCAGTATTTT. It is translated as CASSQLRGGPDTQYF.